This T cell receptor (beta chain) was recorded in a study of cytomegalovirus exposure and HLA in healthy donors. This CDR3 has 15 amino acids. V was clipped by 5 bases and J by 0 bases, with 13 bases between them. Germline CDR1 and CDR2: LNHDA and SQIVND (reference sequence). A multiplex PCR was run with 60 Vbeta primers and 13 Jbeta primers. Sequencing used immunoSEQ multiplex PCR; TCRdb keeps in-frame clones, though not all of them. Here the sample spans about 140,000 clones, about 66% being singletons. The rearrangement uses TRBV19 and TRBJ1-2; D not certain. This receptor was identified in a male donor in good health and CMV-seronegative. The sample comprised PBMCs. CDR3 DNA: TGTGCCAGTAGTCGTGGACGGGAAGCTAACTATGGCTACACCTTC. Protein sequence: CASSRGREANYGYTF.